The rows below give T cell receptor beta chains drawn from one sample of a study of cytomegalovirus exposure and HLA in healthy donors. Assay used: immunoSEQ multiplex PCR; TCRdb lists only in-frame clones, some missing. The sample has roughly 150,000 clones; around 82% are singletons. The sequenced material came from PBMCs. The receptors here all came from a woman aged 45-65 years in good health and CMV-seropositive. Each CDR3 is given with its conserved first and last residue. Clone size is not always given. Where it is, it says once, few, many or a class for expanded clones.

v_call	j_call	clone_size	cdr3_aa
TRBV5-1	TRBJ1-3	NA	CASSLDRGNTIYF
TRBV5-1	TRBJ2-7	NA	CASKEGQGAVEQYF
TRBV4-2	TRBJ2-1	NA	CASSARTSELYNEQFF
TRBV7-6	TRBJ2-5	NA	CASSSSETQYF
TRBV13	TRBJ2-2	once	CASSPGTSNTGELFF
TRBV29-1	TRBJ2-7	NA	CSVEDDFLQYF
TRBV7-6	TRBJ1-2	NA	CASSPTANYGYTF
TRBV7-3	TRBJ2-1	few	CASSLEGQVYNEQFF
TRBV10-1	TRBJ2-3	NA	CASAQRETDTQYF
TRBV5-5	TRBJ2-1	few	CASSKKSGTGGYNEQFF
TRBV29-1	TRBJ1-2	NA	CSVDGGTYGYTF
TRBV5-1	TRBJ2-7	NA	CASSESRRQGYEQYF